These 15 T cell receptor beta chains came from one sample sequenced in a study of graft-versus-host responses after intestinal transplantation. Antigens for these TCRs are unknown. This table comes from immunoSEQ multiplex PCR, and its TCRdb copy is limited to in-frame clones, with some not included. This repertoire shows roughly 80,000 clones, 80% to 90% found once; its top ten account for around 7.8%. The specimen was unstimulated CD8+ T cells sorted from spleen or lymph node cells, collected before transplant. These receptor sequences come from a human donor who was the organ donor for an intestinal transplant.

The DNA for the CDR3 is TGTGCCAGCAGCTTACGGCTGGATAGCTCCTATAATTCACCCCTCCACTTT. It is translated as CASSLRLDSSYNSPLHF. The chain joins TRBV7-9 to TRBJ1-6; D is uncertain. Trimming took 2 bases from V and 0 from J, leaving 11 bases between them. CDR1 SEHNR and CDR2 FQNEAQ come from the germline V gene (reference sequence). The length of the CDR3 is 17 residues.

The rearrangement joins TRBV27 to TRBJ2-7; 8 positions agree with TRBD1. The germline gives CDR1 MNHEY, CDR2 SMNVEV (reference sequence). J lost 3 bases, V lost 6 bases, and 7 bases had no gene match. This CDR3 comprises 14 residues. CDR3 bases: TGTGCCAGCAGGTTCGGACAGGGTGTCTACGAGCAGTACTTC. It specifies CASRFGQGVYEQYF.

The chain employs TRBV4-1 and TRBJ1-2, with a tentative D call TRBD1 (5 bases). Trimming removed 2 bases at V and 2 bases at J, with 21 bases between. This CDR3 is built from 18 residues. Germline CDR1 reads MGHRA; CDR2 reads YSYEKL. The CDR3 region is CASSQTPGTTIFNYGYTF. The CDR3 DNA follows: TGCGCCAGCAGCCAAACACCCGGGACGACAATCTTCAACTATGGCTACACCTTC.

The chain links TRBV27 to TRBJ2-1, with D possibly matching TRBD2 (7 bases). Trimming removed 3 bases from V and 8 bases from J, with 17 bases in between. The V gene's germline CDR1 is MNHEY and CDR2 SMNVEV (reference sequence). This CDR3 contains 15 residues. The chain's CDR3 is CASSFSGGAGDEQFF. The CDR3 region has the DNA TGTGCCAGCAGTTTCAGTGGGGGGGCCGGGGATGAGCAGTTCTTC.

The chain uses TRBV27 and TRBJ1-1; D remains unclear. Germline V gives CDR1 MNHEY, CDR2 SMNVEV (reference sequence). The germline V and J ends were trimmed by 4 bases and 8 bases, with 14 bases remaining between them. The CDR3 spans 13 residues. The CDR3 coding sequence is TGTGCCAGCAGTTCAGCGGGCCCCGAGGAAGCTTTCTTT. Translated, it gives CASSSAGPEEAFF.

The chain combines TRBV28 with TRBJ1-5; 7 bases map to TRBD1. Per the germline V gene, CDR1 is MDHEN and CDR2 is SYDVKM. The J segment lost 0 bases and the V segment lost 7 bases, leaving 6 bases of the junction unmatched. This CDR3 region has 15 residues. CDR3 residues: CASTGTVYSNQPQHF. CDR3 sequence (DNA): TGTGCCAGCACCGGGACAGTCTATAGCAATCAGCCCCAGCATTTT.

This sequence joins TRBV7-6 and TRBJ2-7, with no clear D. Germline CDR1 and CDR2: SGHVS and FNYEAQ. V was cut by 5 bases and J by 1 base, with 12 bases left in between. The CDR3 contains 14 residues. This chain's CDR3 is CASSPWTVSYEQYF. The DNA of the CDR3 is TGTGCCAGCAGCCCATGGACCGTGTCCTACGAGCAGTACTTC.

The chain links TRBV6-4 to TRBJ2-5; 11 nucleotides line up with TRBD1. Germline values: CDR1 MRHNA, CDR2 SNTAGT. The CDR3 covers 15 residues. Trimming cost V 6 bases and J 1 base; bases outside gene matches: 4. For the CDR3, the DNA is TGTGCCAGCAGCCCCGGGACAGGGGGCCAAGAGACCCAGTACTTC. It specifies CASSPGTGGQETQYF.

The rearrangement joins TRBV7-3 to TRBJ2-7; D is possibly TRBD2 (5 bases). With 1 base removed from V and 2 bases from J, the gap between germline ends came to 12 bases. The CDR3 spans 15 residues. From germline, CDR1 is SGHTA and CDR2 FQGTGA. The CDR3 is CASSLNSGRTYEQYF. DNA for the CDR3: TGTGCCAGCAGCTTAAACAGCGGACGAACCTACGAGCAGTACTTC.

The chain combines TRBV5-4 with TRBJ2-5; D is perhaps TRBD1 or TRBD2 (6 bases each). Germline V gene sequence: CDR1 SGHNT, CDR2 YYREEE (reference sequence). This CDR3 is 15 amino acids long. Trimming removed 4 bases from V and 1 base from J, with 14 bases in between. The CDR3 reads CASSQFWGAQETQYF. CDR3 coding DNA: TGTGCCAGCAGCCAATTTTGGGGGGCCCAAGAGACCCAGTACTTC.

J is TRBJ1-2 and V is TRBV2; 10 positions agree with TRBD1. CDR1 is SNHLY and CDR2 is FYNNEI in the germline V gene. V lost 5 bases to trimming and J lost 6 bases; unmatched junction nucleotides: 3. The CDR3 contains 13 residues. This chain's CDR3 is CASSPGQGNGYTF. The DNA for the CDR3 is TGTGCCAGCAGTCCGGGACAGGGGAATGGCTACACCTTC.

The V gene is TRBV9, the J gene TRBJ2-7; D is uncertain. Trimming left V 3 bases short and J 2 bases short, with 12 bases between. Germline lookup yields CDR1 SGDLS and CDR2 YYNGEE. The CDR3 loop spans 14 amino acids. The CDR3 DNA reads TGTGCCAGCAGCGCCTCACAAATCCCCTACGAGCAGTACTTC. Protein: CASSASQIPYEQYF. Combining the CDR3 with reference TRBV9 and TRBJ2-7 gives the whole variable domain DSGVTQTPKHLITATGQRVTLRCSPRSGDLSVYWYQQSLDQGLQFLIQYYNGEERAKGNILERFSAQQFPDLHSELNLSSLELGDSALYFCASSASQIPYEQYFGPGTRLTVT.

The CDR3 DNA follows: TGTGCCAGCAGTGACTCGGGAGGGGGGGCCCACAATGAGCAGTTCTTC. This gives the protein CASSDSGGGAHNEQFF. The rearrangement links TRBV6-4 to TRBJ2-1, with D perhaps matching TRBD2 (7 bases). The CDR3 contains 16 residues. V shed 0 bases and J shed 5 bases, with 14 bases lying between them. In germline, CDR1 is MRHNA, CDR2 SNTAGT.

This sequence joins TRBV14 and TRBJ2-5, with a weak D call TRBD2 (5 bases). This CDR3 region has 13 residues. Trimming removed 4 bases from V and 5 bases from J, with 11 bases in between. Germline CDR1 reads SGHDN; CDR2 reads FVKESK. In nucleotides, the CDR3 is TGTGCCAGCAGCCCCAGAAGGAGGGAGACCCAGTACTTC. Amino acids: CASSPRRRETQYF.

CDR3 nucleotide sequence: TGCGCCAGCAGCCCGGGGGGGCCTTTTCCAGAGACCCAGTACTTC. This sequence encodes CASSPGGPFPETQYF. This chain uses TRBV5-1 with TRBJ2-5; 8 bases are shared with TRBD2. The germline V gene has CDR1 SGHRS and CDR2 YFSETQ. The CDR3 has 15 residues. The junction had 9 bases not matched to a gene; V was cut back by 4 bases and J by 4 bases.